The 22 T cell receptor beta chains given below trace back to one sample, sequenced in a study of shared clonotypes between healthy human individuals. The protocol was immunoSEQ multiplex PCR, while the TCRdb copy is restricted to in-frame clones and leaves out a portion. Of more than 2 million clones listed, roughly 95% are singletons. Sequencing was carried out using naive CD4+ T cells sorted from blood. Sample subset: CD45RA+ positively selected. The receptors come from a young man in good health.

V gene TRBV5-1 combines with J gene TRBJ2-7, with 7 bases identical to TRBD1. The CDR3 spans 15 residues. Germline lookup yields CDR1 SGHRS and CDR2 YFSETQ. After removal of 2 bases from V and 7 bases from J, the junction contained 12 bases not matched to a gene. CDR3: CASSFATGAVREQYF. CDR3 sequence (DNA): TGCGCCAGCAGCTTCGCCACAGGGGCGGTGAGGGAGCAGTACTTC.

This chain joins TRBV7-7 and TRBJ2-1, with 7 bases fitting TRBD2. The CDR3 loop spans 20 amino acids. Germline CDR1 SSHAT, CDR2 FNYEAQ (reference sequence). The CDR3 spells CATTRASRPGGGSSYNEQFF. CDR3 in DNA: TGTGCTACCACCCGTGCTAGCAGGCCTGGCGGGGGAAGCTCCTACAATGAGCAGTTCTTC.

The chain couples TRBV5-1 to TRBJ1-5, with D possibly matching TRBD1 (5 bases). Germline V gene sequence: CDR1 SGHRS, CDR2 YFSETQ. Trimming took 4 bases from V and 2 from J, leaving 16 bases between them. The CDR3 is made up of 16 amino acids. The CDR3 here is CASSLGAGSGNQPQHF. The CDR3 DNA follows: TGCGCCAGCAGCCTTGGGGCAGGCTCTGGCAATCAGCCCCAGCATTTT.

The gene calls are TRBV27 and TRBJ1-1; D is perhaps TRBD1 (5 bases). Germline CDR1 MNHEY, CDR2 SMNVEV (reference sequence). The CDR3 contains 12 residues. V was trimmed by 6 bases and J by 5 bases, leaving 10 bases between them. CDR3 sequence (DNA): TGTGCCAGCAGCCCCCGGGGGACTGAAGCTTTCTTT. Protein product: CASSPRGTEAFF.

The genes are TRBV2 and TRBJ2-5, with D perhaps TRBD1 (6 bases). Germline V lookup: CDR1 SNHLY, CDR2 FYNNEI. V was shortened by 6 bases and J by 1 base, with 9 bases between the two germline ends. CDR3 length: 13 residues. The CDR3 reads CASRQQGQETQYF. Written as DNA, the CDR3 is TGTGCCAGCAGGCAACAGGGCCAAGAGACCCAGTACTTC.

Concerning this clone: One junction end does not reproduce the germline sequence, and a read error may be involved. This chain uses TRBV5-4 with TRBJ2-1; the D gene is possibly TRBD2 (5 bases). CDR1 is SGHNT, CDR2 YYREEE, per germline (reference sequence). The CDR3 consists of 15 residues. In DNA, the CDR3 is TGTGTCAGCAGCCTCCGGGTTTTAGGCGGGAATGAGCAGTTCTTC. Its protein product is CVSSLRVLGGNEQFF.

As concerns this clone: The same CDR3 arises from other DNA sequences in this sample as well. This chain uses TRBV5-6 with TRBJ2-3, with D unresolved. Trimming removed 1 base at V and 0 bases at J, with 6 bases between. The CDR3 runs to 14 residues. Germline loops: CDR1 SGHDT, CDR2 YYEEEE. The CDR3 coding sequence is TGTGCCAGCAGCTTGTTGGGGAGCACAGATACGCAGTATTTT. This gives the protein CASSLLGSTDTQYF.

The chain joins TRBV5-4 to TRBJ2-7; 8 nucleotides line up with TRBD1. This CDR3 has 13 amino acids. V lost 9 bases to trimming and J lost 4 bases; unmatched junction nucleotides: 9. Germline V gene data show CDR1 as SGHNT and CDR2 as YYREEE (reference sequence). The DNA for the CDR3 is TGTGCCACCTCCTTGGACAGGGCTTACGAGCAGTACTTC. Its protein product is CATSLDRAYEQYF.

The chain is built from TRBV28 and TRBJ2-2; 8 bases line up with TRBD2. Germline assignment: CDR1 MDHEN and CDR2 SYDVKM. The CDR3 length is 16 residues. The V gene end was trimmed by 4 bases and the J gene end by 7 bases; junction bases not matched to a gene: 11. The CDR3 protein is CASSSGSIAGYGELFF. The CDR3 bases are TGTGCCAGCAGTTCAGGCAGCATAGCGGGGTACGGGGAGCTGTTTTTT.

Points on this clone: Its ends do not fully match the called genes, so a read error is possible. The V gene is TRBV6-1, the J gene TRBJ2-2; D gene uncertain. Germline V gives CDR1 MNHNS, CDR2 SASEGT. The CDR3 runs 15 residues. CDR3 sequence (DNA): TGTGCCAGCAGAGAAGGGTCCGTCTACACCGGGGAGCTGTTTTTT. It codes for CASREGSVYTGELFF.

CDR3 DNA: TGTGCCAGTAGTACGGTCCTCACAGGGAGGCAAGAGACCCAGTACTTC. Translating it yields CASSTVLTGRQETQYF. This sequence joins TRBV19 and TRBJ2-5; TRBD1 or TRBD2 may be the D gene (6 bases each). Trimming shortened V by 4 bases and J by 2 bases, and 17 bases separated the two germline ends. The CDR3 extends over 16 amino acids. Per germline, CDR1 LNHDA and CDR2 SQIVND (reference sequence).

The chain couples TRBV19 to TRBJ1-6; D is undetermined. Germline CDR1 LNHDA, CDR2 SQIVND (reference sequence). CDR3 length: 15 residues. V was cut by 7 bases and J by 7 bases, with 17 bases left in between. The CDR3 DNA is TGTGCCAGTACCCAAGGAGCAGGAACCAATTCACCCCTCCACTTT. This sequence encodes CASTQGAGTNSPLHF.

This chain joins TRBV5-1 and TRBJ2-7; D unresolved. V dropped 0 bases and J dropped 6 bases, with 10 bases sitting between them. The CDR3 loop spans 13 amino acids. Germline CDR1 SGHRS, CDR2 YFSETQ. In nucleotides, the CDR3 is TGCGCCAGCAGCTTGGCCTTTACCCTCGAGCAGTACTTC. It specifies CASSLAFTLEQYF.

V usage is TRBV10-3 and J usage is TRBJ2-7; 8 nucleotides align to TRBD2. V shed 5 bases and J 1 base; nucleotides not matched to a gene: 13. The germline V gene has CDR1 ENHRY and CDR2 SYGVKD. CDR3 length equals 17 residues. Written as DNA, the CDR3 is TGTGCCATCAGTCCCCGGGGGGGAACCGCACTATCCTACGAGCAGTACTTC. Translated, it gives CAISPRGGTALSYEQYF.

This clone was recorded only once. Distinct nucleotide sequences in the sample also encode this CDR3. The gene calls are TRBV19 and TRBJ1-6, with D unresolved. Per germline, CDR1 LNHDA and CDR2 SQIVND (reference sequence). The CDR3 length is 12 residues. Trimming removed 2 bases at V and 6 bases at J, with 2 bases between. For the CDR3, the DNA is TGTGCCAGTAGTATACTTAATTCACCCCTCCACTTT. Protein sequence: CASSILNSPLHF. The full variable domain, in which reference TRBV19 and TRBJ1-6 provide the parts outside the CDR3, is DGGITQSPKYLFRKEGQNVTLSCEQNLNHDAMYWYRQDPGQGLRLIYYSQIVNDFQKGDIAEGYSVSREKKESFPLTVTSAQKNPTAFYLCASSILNSPLHFGNGTRLTVT.

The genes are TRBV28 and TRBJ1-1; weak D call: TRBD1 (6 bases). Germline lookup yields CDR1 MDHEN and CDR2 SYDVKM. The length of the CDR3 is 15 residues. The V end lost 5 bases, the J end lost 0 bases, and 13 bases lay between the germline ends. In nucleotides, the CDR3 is TGTGCCAGCAGTCCACCGGACAGAATGAACACTGAAGCTTTCTTT. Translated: CASSPPDRMNTEAFF.

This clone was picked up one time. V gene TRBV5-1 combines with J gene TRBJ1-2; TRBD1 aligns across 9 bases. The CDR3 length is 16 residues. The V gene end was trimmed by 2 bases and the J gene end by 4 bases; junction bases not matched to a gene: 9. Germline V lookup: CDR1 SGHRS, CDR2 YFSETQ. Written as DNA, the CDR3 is TGCGCCAGCAGCTTTCCCCCGGGACAGGGAGCCTATGGCTACACCTTC. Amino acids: CASSFPPGQGAYGYTF.

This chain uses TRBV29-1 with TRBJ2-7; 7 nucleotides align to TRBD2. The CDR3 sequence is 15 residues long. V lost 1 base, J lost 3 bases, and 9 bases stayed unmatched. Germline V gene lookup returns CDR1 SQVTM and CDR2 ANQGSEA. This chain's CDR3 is CSVEGVGGRIYEQYF. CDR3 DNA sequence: TGCAGCGTTGAAGGTGTTGGCGGGAGAATCTACGAGCAGTACTTC.

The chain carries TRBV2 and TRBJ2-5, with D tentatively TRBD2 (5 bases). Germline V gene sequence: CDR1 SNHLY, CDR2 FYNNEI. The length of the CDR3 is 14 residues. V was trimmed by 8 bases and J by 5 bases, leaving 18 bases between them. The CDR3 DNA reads TGTGCCAGCCTGAGGGCCTCGATGGTGGAGACCCAGTACTTC. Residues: CASLRASMVETQYF.

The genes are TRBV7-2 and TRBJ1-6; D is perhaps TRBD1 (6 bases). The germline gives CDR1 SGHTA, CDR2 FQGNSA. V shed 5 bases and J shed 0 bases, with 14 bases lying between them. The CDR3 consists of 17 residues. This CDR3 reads CASSRGHPSSYNSPLHF. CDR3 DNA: TGTGCCAGCAGCCGGGGACACCCGAGCTCCTATAATTCACCCCTCCACTTT.

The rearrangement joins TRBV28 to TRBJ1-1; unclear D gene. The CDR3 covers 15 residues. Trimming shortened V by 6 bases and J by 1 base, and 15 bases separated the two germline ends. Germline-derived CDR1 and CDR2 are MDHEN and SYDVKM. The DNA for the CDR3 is TGTGCCAGCAGCAGTTCATGGCGGCGGAACACTGAAGCTTTCTTT. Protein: CASSSSWRRNTEAFF.

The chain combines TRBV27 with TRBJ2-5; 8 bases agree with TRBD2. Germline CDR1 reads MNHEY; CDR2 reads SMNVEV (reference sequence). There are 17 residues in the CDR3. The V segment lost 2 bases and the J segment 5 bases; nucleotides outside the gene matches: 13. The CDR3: CASSLLAGSPMVETQYF. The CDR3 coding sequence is TGTGCCAGCAGTTTACTAGCGGGCTCCCCCATGGTTGAGACCCAGTACTTC.